These T cell receptor beta chains were read from a single sample in a study of T cell responses to AZD1222 COVID-19 vaccine. The repertoire was sequenced with immunoSEQ multiplex PCR; TCRdb's copy has only in-frame clones and lacks some. The sample holds approximately 94,000 clones, 80% to 95% seen once. The sample here was peripheral blood, taken on day 0 of AZD1222 vaccination. The source is an adult in good health. Both conserved end residues are part of each CDR3.

v_gene,j_gene,CDR3aa
TRBV20-1,TRBJ2-7,CSASKGQGYEQYF
TRBV18,TRBJ2-7,CASSPYTEDEQYF
TRBV2,TRBJ1-5,CASSDGQPNQPQHF
TRBV2,TRBJ2-3,CASRSNIGTDTQYF
TRBV6-6,TRBJ2-3,CASSYWTGITDTQYF
TRBV6-1,TRBJ2-7,CASSEVAQDRSSYEQYF
TRBV3-1/TRBV3-2,TRBJ2-1,CASSQNRQYNEQFF
TRBV28,TRBJ2-7,CASSPNRGTSSYEQYF
TRBV11-2,TRBJ1-4,CASTYLGKLFF
TRBV27,TRBJ1-2,CASSSGMYYGYTF
TRBV7-3,TRBJ2-1,CASSLTEANEQFF
TRBV3-1/TRBV3-2,TRBJ2-1,CASSQDRGGRKVGKQFF
TRBV18,TRBJ1-4,CASSPILDTGGEKLFF
TRBV2,TRBJ2-4,CASAVPPAPQYF
TRBV19,TRBJ1-4,CASGPIEKLFF
TRBV6-4,TRBJ2-1,CASSDSASGSDEQFF
TRBV5-1,TRBJ2-2,CASSGGTGKRTGELFF
TRBV20-1,TRBJ2-5,CSASPGARGTQYF
TRBV2,TRBJ2-7,CASSDIAESSYEQYF
TRBV30,TRBJ1-6,CAWSVLGGDYNSPLHF